Sequencing of this TCR beta chain was carried out in a study of spatial heterogeneity in lung cancer. About the research overall: Alpha-chain sequences were consistently detected in smaller numbers than beta-chain sequences.

Concerning this clonotype: Since the library was made to target alpha chains, this beta chain is a stray read and its abundance is not meaningful.

TCRdb re-derived calls from the 5' RACE reads in MiXCR, one entry per CDR3 protein. Of 2,000 to 2,500 distinct CDR3 sequences in the sample, 10% to 15% were seen once. CDR3 length: 11 amino acids. Germline V gene data show CDR1 as SGHAT and CDR2 as FQNNGV. Trimming removed 9 bases from V and 5 bases from J, with 11 bases in between. Documented time point: sample taken at primary tumor resection. Whole RNA, isolated from tumor, nontumor lung or frozen PBMC, was sequenced without prior sorting. This material consisted of normal lung tissue next to the tumor, taken at surgery. J is TRBJ2-7 and V is TRBV11-2, with no clear D. The clonotype originates from a male donor with early-stage non-small cell lung cancer. For the CDR3, the DNA is TGTGCCAGTGGCTTAGATGACGAGCAGTACTTC. It codes for CASGLDDEQYF.